This TCR beta chain was observed in a study of T cell changes during pregnancy in multiple sclerosis (dated by TCRdb to about 2019). Regarding the study in general: The study examined how the T cell repertoire changed over the course of pregnancy in women with multiple sclerosis.

Sequences KGHSH (CDR1) and LQKENI (CDR2) are obtained from the germline V gene. Relative to germline, V is missing 2 bases and J is missing 1 base, with 5 bases of the junction outside any gene match. The CDR3, cysteine through phenylalanine, is 16 amino acids long. Only the CDR3 part of the read is kept: 48 bases, read in frame from the first base. The receptor library was made with the immunoSEQ multiplex PCR assay. What TCRdb holds here is the immuneACCESS table cut down to in-frame rearrangements. Part of the clones is not present; checked against another copy, under half of the missing clones reflect an unresolved V gene, and the others are unexplained. The sample has under 70,000 clones on record, about nine tenths of them singletons. The ten largest clones take up around 2.2% of the sample. Points on this clone: It has no known antigen specificity. No much larger clonotype is one base removed from it; base qualities were not supplied.

This receptor was taken from a female donor in good health, enrolled as a control in a pregnancy study. The rearrangement combines TRBV18 with TRBJ1-2, with 9 bases aligning to TRBD1. The sample here was peripheral blood, taken in the third trimester of pregnancy. The CDR3 reads CASSPDDRGDNYGYTF. Read as DNA, the sequence is TGTGCCAGCTCACCAGATGACAGGGGGGATAACTATGGCTACACCTTC.